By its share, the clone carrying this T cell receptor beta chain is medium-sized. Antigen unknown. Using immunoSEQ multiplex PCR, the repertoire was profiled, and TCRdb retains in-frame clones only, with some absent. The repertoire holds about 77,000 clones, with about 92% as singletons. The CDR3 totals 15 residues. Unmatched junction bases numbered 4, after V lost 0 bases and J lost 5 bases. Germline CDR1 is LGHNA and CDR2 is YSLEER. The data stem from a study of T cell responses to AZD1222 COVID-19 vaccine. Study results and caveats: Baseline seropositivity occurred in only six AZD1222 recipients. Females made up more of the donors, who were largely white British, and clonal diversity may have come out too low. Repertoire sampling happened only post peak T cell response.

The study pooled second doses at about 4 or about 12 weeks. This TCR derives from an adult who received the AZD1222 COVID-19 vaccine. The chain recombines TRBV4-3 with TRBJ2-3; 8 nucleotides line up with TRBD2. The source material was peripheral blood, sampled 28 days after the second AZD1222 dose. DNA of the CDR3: TGCGCCAGCAGCCAAGATAAAACTAGCGGAGATACGCAGTATTTT. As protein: CASSQDKTSGDTQYF.